This record covers a single T cell receptor (beta chain). TCRdb's copy holds only in-frame clones and misses some; the assay was immunoSEQ multiplex PCR. The table shows around 200,000 clones, with about 93% occurring only once. V trimming: 4 bases; J trimming: 8 bases; junction bases outside the gene matches: 1. The CDR3 extends over 12 amino acids. CDR1 and CDR2 (germline): SGHTA, FQGTGA. This record belongs to a study of control samples from healthy donors and cancer patients. Sequenced input: blood. The chain couples TRBV7-3 to TRBJ2-3; TRBD1 matches at 9 bases. This receptor was taken from a young man in good health. The CDR3 here is CASSSDRGTQYF. CDR3 nucleotides: TGTGCCAGCAGCTCGGACAGGGGTACGCAGTATTTT.